This TCR beta chain was sequenced during a study of blood T cell repertoires in COVID-19. Across the whole study: Whether acute or convalescent, the COVID-19 samples came from the United States, Italy and Spain.

The CDR3 is made up of 13 amino acids. The V end was cut by 5 bases, the J end by 10 bases, with 14 bases between. The germline CDR1 and CDR2 sequences are SGHAT and FQNNGV. Sequenced by immunoSEQ multiplex PCR; TCRdb stores in-frame clones only, minus some. Of around 280,000 clones listed, 87% are singletons. Each participant's cohort was designated according to participant-reported clinical history. Recovered participants had two consecutive negative NP/OP PCR tests, healthcare professional clearance, or symptom resolution. This receptor was taken from a middle-aged woman who had recovered from COVID-19. The chain couples TRBV11-2 to TRBJ1-4; D gene ambiguous. Sequenced: PBMCs or T cells enriched from blood (not recorded which). CDR3 nucleotides: TGTGCCAGCAGCGCACTCACTCCGGGAAAACTGTTTTTT. Its translation: CASSALTPGKLFF.